The T cell receptor beta chain described here comes from a study of CD8 T cells in ankylosing spondylitis. General study points: In ankylosing spondylitis patients, matched synovial fluid reportedly showed significant enrichment of disease-linked clones. Blood of patients with ankylosing spondylitis appeared to be characterized by a TCR beta motif of eight highly homologous variants. Certain motif variants had earlier appeared in reactive arthritis synovial fluid and blood.

Making use of molecular barcodes, quantitative 5'-RACE generated TCR beta libraries. MiXCR, applied by TCRdb to the 5' RACE reads, yields one record per CDR3 protein. This sample has more than 300,000 distinct CDR3 sequences; 8% occur once, and the top ten carry roughly 15%. Germline V gene lookup returns CDR1 SGHAT and CDR2 FQNNGV. This CDR3 contains 14 residues. The V end lost 5 bases, the J end lost 7 bases, and 17 bases lay between the germline ends. In the case of this clonotype: Antigen unknown.

The clonotype comes from a male donor with ankylosing spondylitis. The sequenced sample consisted of blood, either unsorted or a sorted T cell fraction (not recorded which). The chain carries TRBV11-2 and TRBJ2-5, with D possibly matching TRBD2 (5 bases). The chain's CDR3 is CASSGLRAPGTQYF. The CDR3, as DNA: TGTGCCAGCAGCGGACTCCGGGCCCCGGGGACCCAGTACTTC.